These 8 T cell receptor beta chains came from one sample sequenced in a study of blood T cell repertoires in COVID-19. Sequencing used immunoSEQ multiplex PCR; TCRdb keeps in-frame clones, though not all of them. The sample consists of about 280,000 clones, approximately 82% of them appearing once. Sequencing input: PBMCs or T cells enriched from blood (not recorded which). The receptors were gathered from a man between 35 and 55 years old who had been exposed to COVID-19.

This chain uses TRBV6-7 with TRBJ2-1, with no clear D. TRBV6-7 carries the ORF label, with uncertain function. The V gene lost 0 bases and the J gene lost 8 bases, with 14 bases spanning the gap. CDR3 length equals 15 residues. The CDR3 here is CASSYSESPRHEQFF. Here the CDR3 DNA reads TGTGCCAGCAGTTACTCAGAGTCCCCACGTCATGAGCAGTTCTTC.

V usage is TRBV27 and J usage is TRBJ1-2; maybe TRBD1 (5 bases). The V end was cut by 6 bases, the J end by 3 bases, with 14 bases between. Germline V gives CDR1 MNHEY, CDR2 SMNVEV (reference sequence). The CDR3 spans 14 residues. CDR3 loop: CASSFVGGDYGYTF. The CDR3 DNA is TGTGCCAGCAGCTTCGTCGGAGGGGACTATGGCTACACCTTC.

This clone turned up a few times. This chain uses TRBV27 with TRBJ1-6, with D maybe TRBD1 (6 bases). Trimming pared 7 bases from V and 7 bases from J, leaving 11 bases between. The CDR3 is 13 residues long. Germline loops: CDR1 MNHEY, CDR2 SMNVEV (reference sequence). CDR3 sequence reads: CASMAQGNSPLHF. As DNA, the CDR3 is TGTGCCAGCATGGCCCAGGGGAATTCACCCCTCCACTTT.

V and J are TRBV9 and TRBJ2-1; the match to TRBD1 covers 7 bases. This CDR3 is built from 17 residues. Unmatched junction bases numbered 6, after V lost 0 bases and J lost 0 bases. Germline V gene sequence: CDR1 SGDLS, CDR2 YYNGEE. The CDR3 DNA reads TGTGCCAGCAGCGTAGACAGGGGAATGACCTCCTACAATGAGCAGTTCTTC. This translates into CASSVDRGMTSYNEQFF.

This chain connects TRBV6-5 to TRBJ2-7; the D gene is possibly TRBD2 (6 bases). Trimming cost V 1 base and J 3 bases, with 13 bases left between them. Germline CDR1 is MNHEY and CDR2 is SVGAGI. The CDR3 totals 15 residues. The CDR3 DNA reads TGTGCCAGCAGTTACTTGGCGGGGTTAAGCTACGAGCAGTACTTC. Amino acid sequence: CASSYLAGLSYEQYF.

The rearrangement joins TRBV5-1 to TRBJ2-7; no reliable D call. CDR3 length: 13 residues. Trimming shortened V by 0 bases and J by 2 bases, and 6 bases separated the two germline ends. Germline V gene lookup returns CDR1 SGHRS and CDR2 YFSETQ. DNA for the CDR3: TGCGCCAGCAGCTTGGACGCAGCCTACGAGCAGTACTTC. Translated: CASSLDAAYEQYF.

A note on this clone: This CDR3 is also generated by other DNA sequences in the sample. V gene TRBV3-1 (or the pseudogene TRBV3-2) combines with J gene TRBJ1-5; the D gene is possibly TRBD1 (5 bases). Germline V lookup: CDR1 LGHDT, CDR2 YNNKEL (reference sequence). The germline V and J ends were trimmed by 1 base and 3 bases, with 7 bases remaining between them. There are 14 residues in the CDR3. CDR3 region: CASSQAGNNQPQHF. The DNA of the CDR3 is TGTGCCAGCAGCCAAGCAGGGAACAATCAGCCCCAGCATTTT.

CDR3 loop: CASSLGPWSSGANVLTF. Written as DNA, the CDR3 is TGTGCCAGCAGCTTGGGGCCTTGGTCCTCTGGGGCCAACGTCCTGACTTTC. The chain employs TRBV5-5 and TRBJ2-6; D is uncertain. The CDR3 runs to 17 residues. V was trimmed by 0 bases and J by 0 bases, leaving 10 bases between them. The germline gives CDR1 SGHKS, CDR2 YYEKEE (reference sequence).